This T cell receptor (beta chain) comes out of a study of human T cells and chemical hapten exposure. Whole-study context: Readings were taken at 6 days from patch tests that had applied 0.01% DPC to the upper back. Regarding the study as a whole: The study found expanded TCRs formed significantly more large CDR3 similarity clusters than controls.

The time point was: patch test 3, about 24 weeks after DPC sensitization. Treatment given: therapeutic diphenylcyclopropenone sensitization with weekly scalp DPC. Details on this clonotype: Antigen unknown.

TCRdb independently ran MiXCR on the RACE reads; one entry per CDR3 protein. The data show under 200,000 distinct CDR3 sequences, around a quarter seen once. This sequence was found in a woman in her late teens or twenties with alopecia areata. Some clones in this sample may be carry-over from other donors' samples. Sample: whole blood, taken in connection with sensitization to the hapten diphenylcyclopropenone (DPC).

The CDR3 is CASSGGAAQYF. The CDR3 region has the DNA TGTGCCAGCTCGGGGGGGGCGGCCCAGTACTTC. The chain recombines TRBV25-1 with TRBJ2-7, with 8 positions matching TRBD2. The V and J ends lost 8 bases and 10 bases, in that order; junction bases with no gene match: 7. There are 11 residues in the CDR3. In germline, CDR1 is MGHDK, CDR2 SYGVNS.